The 26 T cell receptor beta chains listed next were all sequenced from one sample in a study of blood T cell repertoires in COVID-19 (dated by TCRdb to the early 2020s). The library was obtained by the immunoSEQ multiplex PCR assay. Here the immuneACCESS table is served through TCRdb, limited to in-frame sequences with V and J called. Missing clones are a known gap in these copies; in checked studies unresolved V genes cover under half, and the rest lacks a known reason. In all, the sample holds roughly 150,000 clones, and around 83% of those were seen once. The ten largest clones represent approximately 7.1% of the sample. Sample: peripheral blood. The receptors come from a woman aged 50 to 60 in a cohort sampled during active or convalescent COVID-19.

V and J are TRBV16 and TRBJ2-7; perhaps TRBD1 as D (6 bases). Trimming removed 4 bases from V and 8 bases from J, with 9 bases in between. Per the germline V gene, CDR1 is KGHSY and CDR2 is FQNENV. This CDR3 is built from 11 residues. CDR3 sequence reads: CASSRGQKQYF. In DNA form, the CDR3 reads TGTGCCAGCAGCCGAGGACAGAAGCAGTACTTC. Full variable domain (remainder filled in from reference TRBV16 and TRBJ2-7): GEEVAQTPKHLVRGEGQKAKLYCAPIKGHSYVFWYQQVLKNEFKFLISFQNENVFDETGMPKERFSAKCLPNSPCSLEIQATKLEDSAVYFCASSRGQKQYFGPGTRLTVT.

The rearrangement uses TRBV30 and TRBJ1-2, with a weak D call TRBD1 (5 bases). Trimming took off 0 bases at V and 3 bases at J, with 14 bases between the two ends. The germline gives CDR1 GTSNPN, CDR2 SVGIG (reference sequence). CDR3 length equals 15 residues. CDR3 loop: CAWSVQQAHYYGYTF. The CDR3 bases are TGTGCCTGGAGTGTACAACAGGCCCATTACTATGGCTACACCTTC.

This chain uses TRBV11-2 with TRBJ2-7, with D perhaps TRBD2 (6 bases). Trimming pared 5 bases from V and 1 base from J, leaving 12 bases between. The CDR3 has 14 amino acids. Germline-derived CDR1 and CDR2 are SGHAT and FQNNGV. The CDR3 bases are TGTGCCAGCAGCCATTTAGGAGGGTCCTACGAGCAGTACTTC. It encodes CASSHLGGSYEQYF.

This clone was found a few times. V is TRBV5-1 and J is TRBJ2-7; the D gene is possibly TRBD2 (6 bases). This CDR3 contains 14 residues. Per the germline V gene, CDR1 is SGHRS and CDR2 is YFSETQ. V shed 4 bases and J shed 3 bases, with 14 bases lying between them. CDR3 DNA: TGCGCCAGCAGCCCCGGGGACTCATACTACGAGCAGTACTTC. Amino acids: CASSPGDSYYEQYF. Based on the CDR3 plus reference TRBV5-1 and TRBJ2-7, the full variable domain is KAGVTQTPRYLIKTRGQQVTLSCSPISGHRSVSWYQQTPGQGLQFLFEYFSETQRNKGNFPGRFSGRQFSNSRSEMNVSTLELGDSALYLCASSPGDSYYEQYFGPGTRLTVT.

The rearrangement joins TRBV11-2 to TRBJ2-2, with 7 bases that match TRBD1. The germline V gene encodes CDR1 SGHAT and CDR2 FQNNGV. With 5 bases clipped from V and 5 bases from J, the junction kept 8 bases outside the gene matches. The CDR3 is 15 amino acids. In nucleotides, the CDR3 is TGTGCCAGCAGCCGACAGGGTAGTGTGACCGGGGAGCTGTTTTTT. Its translation is CASSRQGSVTGELFF.

The chain links TRBV5-8 to TRBJ1-2; D might be TRBD1 (6 bases). Germline values: CDR1 SGHTS, CDR2 YDEGEE. The germline V and J ends were trimmed by 8 bases and 0 bases, with 14 bases remaining between them. CDR3 length: 14 residues. The CDR3 sequence is CASTQGAPNYGYTF. In DNA form, the CDR3 reads TGTGCCAGTACACAGGGCGCGCCTAACTATGGCTACACCTTC.

The rearrangement uses TRBV2 and TRBJ1-1; 9 bases fit TRBD1. CDR3 length: 13 residues. Germline values: CDR1 SNHLY, CDR2 FYNNEI. J lost 4 bases, V lost 8 bases, and 5 bases had no gene match. The CDR3 DNA is TGTGCCAGCGACCGGGACAGGGCCACTGAAGCTTTCTTT. Translating gives CASDRDRATEAFF.

This chain uses TRBV11-1 with TRBJ2-5; D may be TRBD2 (6 bases). CDR3 length: 14 residues. Germline V gene sequence: CDR1 SGHAT, CDR2 FQDESV (reference sequence). Trimming stripped 2 bases from V and 7 bases from J, with 14 bases between. CDR3 amino acids: CASSLTSSEATQYF. The CDR3 DNA sequence: TGTGCCAGCAGCTTAACTAGCTCGGAAGCGACCCAGTACTTC.

This chain uses TRBV7-2 with TRBJ2-7; possibly TRBD2 for D (6 bases). The V gene lost 7 bases and the J gene lost 0 bases, with 13 bases spanning the gap. Germline lookup yields CDR1 SGHTA and CDR2 FQGNSA. The CDR3 has 14 amino acids. CDR3: CASKNGGFSYEQYF. For the CDR3, the DNA is TGTGCCAGCAAAAACGGGGGATTCTCCTACGAGCAGTACTTC.

The genes are TRBV6-5 and TRBJ1-5; no definite D call. The CDR3 has 13 amino acids. Trimming took 6 bases from V and 2 from J, leaving 8 bases between them. The germline CDR1 and CDR2 sequences are MNHEY and SVGAGI. The CDR3 region has the DNA TGTGCCAGCAGGGAGAGGGGCAATCAGCCCCAGCATTTT. Its protein product is CASRERGNQPQHF.

A single count supports this clone. The chain employs TRBV10-3 and TRBJ2-1; 11 bases line up with TRBD1. After removal of 0 bases from V and 5 bases from J, the junction contained 6 bases not matched to a gene. CDR1 is ENHRY and CDR2 is SYGVKD in the germline V gene. The CDR3 totals 17 residues. CDR3 protein: CAISESLGQGAHNEQFF. CDR3 DNA sequence: TGTGCCATCAGTGAGTCCCTTGGACAGGGGGCCCACAATGAGCAGTTCTTC.

This CDR3 reads CASSSFLRGSYEQYF. The CDR3 DNA follows: TGTGCCAGCAGTTCCTTCCTTCGAGGGAGCTACGAGCAGTACTTC. The chain is built from TRBV6-5 and TRBJ2-7; D might be TRBD2 (5 bases). Trimming left V 4 bases short and J 3 bases short, with 16 bases between. This CDR3 comprises 15 residues. Germline assignment: CDR1 MNHEY and CDR2 SVGAGI.

The chain is built from TRBV18 and TRBJ1-2; TRBD1 matches at 7 bases. The CDR3 extends over 14 amino acids. Germline V gene data show CDR1 as KGHSH and CDR2 as LQKENI. Losses at the gene ends were 4 bases for V and 3 bases for J; bases not matched to a gene: 5. In nucleotides, the CDR3 is TGTGCCAGCTCACGGGCTGGGACAGACTATGGCTACACCTTC. This gives the protein CASSRAGTDYGYTF. Drawing the rest from reference TRBV18 and TRBJ1-2, the complete variable domain is NAGVMQNPRHLVRRRGQEARLRCSPMKGHSHVYWYRQLPEEGLKFMVYLQKENIIDESGMPKERFSAEFPKEGPSILRIQQVVRGDSAAYFCASSRAGTDYGYTFGSGTRLTVV.

The chain links TRBV19 to TRBJ1-2; 8 nucleotides agree with TRBD1. V was clipped by 3 bases and J by 4 bases; unmatched bases: 10. The CDR3 runs to 16 residues. CDR1 LNHDA and CDR2 SQIVND come from the germline V gene (reference sequence). The CDR3 DNA is TGTGCCAGTAGTATGGGTCAGGGGGCTGTCGGCTATGGCTACACCTTC. Its protein product is CASSMGQGAVGYGYTF.

J is TRBJ2-1 and V is TRBV18; 9 bases map to TRBD1. V lost 3 bases and J lost 2; bases outside the gene matches: 2. Germline CDR1 is KGHSH and CDR2 is LQKENI. The CDR3 contains 15 residues. The CDR3 sequence: CASSPDRGTYNEQFF. The CDR3 DNA follows: TGTGCCAGCTCACCTGACAGGGGGACCTACAATGAGCAGTTCTTC.

This chain connects TRBV25-1 to TRBJ1-1; D is unresolved. The CDR3 length is 14 residues. Germline assignment: CDR1 MGHDK and CDR2 SYGVNS. V shed 0 bases and J shed 6 bases, with 11 bases lying between them. The CDR3 is CASSEYRREAEAFF. In nucleotides, the CDR3 is TGTGCCAGCAGTGAATATAGGCGGGAGGCTGAAGCTTTCTTT.

The genes are TRBV2 and TRBJ2-3; TRBD2 matches 8 bases. The J segment lost 1 base and the V segment lost 6 bases, leaving 3 bases of the junction unmatched. Germline V gene lookup returns CDR1 SNHLY and CDR2 FYNNEI. There are 14 residues in the CDR3. CDR3 residues: CASSGLAGTDTQYF. For the CDR3, the DNA is TGTGCCAGCAGCGGACTAGCCGGCACAGATACGCAGTATTTT.

This clone was counted a few times. The CDR3 here is CASSYRGEGEKLFF. The CDR3 DNA is TGTGCCAGCAGTTACAGGGGTGAAGGCGAAAAACTGTTTTTT. This chain uses TRBV27 with TRBJ1-4; the match to TRBD1 covers 7 bases. V was clipped by 4 bases and J by 8 bases; unmatched bases: 7. Germline V gene sequence: CDR1 MNHEY, CDR2 SMNVEV (reference sequence). The CDR3 has 14 amino acids.

The rearrangement links TRBV3-1 (or the pseudogene TRBV3-2) to TRBJ2-3, with 8 bases that match TRBD2. The germline CDR1 and CDR2 sequences are LGHDT and YNNKEL (reference sequence). J gave up 1 base and V 2 bases, and 5 bases lay outside the gene matches. The CDR3 runs 16 residues. The CDR3 here is CASSQPKLAGTDTQYF. CDR3 nucleotides: TGTGCCAGCAGCCAACCCAAACTAGCGGGCACAGATACGCAGTATTTT.

CDR3: CATGQGIATNEKLFF. The CDR3 nucleotides are TGTGCCACCGGACAGGGGATTGCAACTAATGAAAAACTGTTTTTT. This chain joins TRBV10-3 and TRBJ1-4; 9 bases map to TRBD1. Germline V gene lookup returns CDR1 ENHRY and CDR2 SYGVKD. This CDR3 comprises 15 residues. V dropped 10 bases and J dropped 0; count of bases not matched to a gene: 6.

This sequence joins TRBV28 and TRBJ1-4; D uncertain. Germline CDR1 reads MDHEN; CDR2 reads SYDVKM. CDR3 size: 13 residues. Deletions cut 7 bases from V and 7 bases from J, with 13 bases between. As DNA, the CDR3 is TGTGCCAGCACCTTCAGTGTTCTTGAAAAACTGTTTTTT. This codes for CASTFSVLEKLFF. The full variable domain, completed using reference TRBV28 and TRBJ1-4, is DVKVTQSSRYLVKRTGEKVFLECVQDMDHENMFWYRQDPGLGLRLIYFSYDVKMKEKGDIPEGYSVSREKKERFSLILESASTNQTSMYLCASTFSVLEKLFFGSGTQLSVL.

V is TRBV30 and J is TRBJ1-3, with 10 nucleotides matching TRBD1. The V gene end was trimmed by 6 bases and the J gene end by 2 bases; junction bases not matched to a gene: 1. The germline V gene encodes CDR1 GTSNPN and CDR2 SVGIG (reference sequence). The CDR3 loop spans 13 amino acids. The chain's CDR3 is CACDRGPGNTIYF. The CDR3 region has the DNA TGTGCCTGTGACAGGGGGCCTGGAAACACCATATATTTT. Full variable domain (missing parts from reference TRBV30 and TRBJ1-3): SQTIHQWPATLVQPVGSPLSLECTVEGTSNPNLYWYRQAAGRGLQLLFYSVGIGQISSEVPQNLSASRPQDRQFILSSKKLLLSDSGFYLCACDRGPGNTIYFGEGSWLTVV.

J is TRBJ2-7 and V is TRBV7-2, with TRBD1 identical over 11 bases. Germline lookup yields CDR1 SGHTA and CDR2 FQGNSA. CDR3 length: 16 residues. V lost 5 bases to trimming and J lost 5 bases; unmatched junction nucleotides: 11. CDR3 DNA sequence: TGTGCCAGCAGCCTACCACGACCGGGACAGGGGGACGAGCAGTACTTC. It codes for CASSLPRPGQGDEQYF.

This clone came up many times. The chain joins TRBV6-5 to TRBJ2-7; TRBD1 matches 10 bases. The CDR3 contains 15 residues. CDR1 and CDR2 (germline): MNHEY, SVGAGI. Unmatched junction bases numbered 11, after V lost 7 bases and J lost 5 bases. The CDR3 loop is CASKPGQGLRNEQYF. CDR3 DNA: TGTGCCAGCAAGCCGGGACAGGGGCTGCGGAACGAGCAGTACTTC.

V gene TRBV4-2 combines with J gene TRBJ1-1; no firm D call. Per germline, CDR1 LGHNA and CDR2 YNFKEQ. The V end lost 0 bases, the J end lost 1 base, and 9 bases lay between the germline ends. The length of the CDR3 is 15 residues. The CDR3 DNA sequence: TGTGCCAGCAGCCAAGAGAGGGCGCCGAACACTGAAGCTTTCTTT. Translated, it gives CASSQERAPNTEAFF.

This clone was seen more than once but under ten times. The J gene is TRBJ2-7, the V gene TRBV4-3, with D maybe TRBD1 (6 bases). Germline V gene sequence: CDR1 LGHNA, CDR2 YSLEER. This CDR3 region has 17 residues. Trimming took 0 bases from V and 1 from J, leaving 16 bases between them. The CDR3 reads CASSQDPSGRGSYEQYF. CDR3 sequence (DNA): TGCGCCAGCAGCCAAGATCCTTCTGGCAGGGGATCCTACGAGCAGTACTTC.